The following is a T cell receptor beta chain sequence with its context. The protocol was immunoSEQ multiplex PCR, while the TCRdb copy is restricted to in-frame clones and leaves out a portion. The sample holds more than 95,000 clones, about 94% seen once. The data are from a study of T cell changes during pregnancy in multiple sclerosis. The CDR3 contains 13 residues. The V segment lost 7 bases and the J segment 4 bases; nucleotides outside the gene matches: 2. Looked up from germline, CDR1 is MNHEY and CDR2 is SVGAGI. The rearrangement joins TRBV6-5 to TRBJ1-2, with 11 bases aligning to TRBD1. The sequence was obtained from a female donor with multiple sclerosis, enrolled in a pregnancy study. Sample: peripheral blood, taken after pregnancy. CDR3 bases: TGTGCCAGCACGGGACAGGGGGGCTATGGCTACACCTTC. It is translated as CASTGQGGYGYTF.